These 23 T cell receptor beta chains were all obtained from the same sample, sequenced in a study of blood T cells in healthy people across ages. Primers used in a second PCR of about 7 to 12 cycles were a sample-barcoded 5' primer and a J-beta primer mix. TCRdb independently ran MiXCR on the 5' RACE reads; one entry per CDR3 protein. The sample carries 1.8 million or so distinct CDR3 sequences, around 42% recorded once. Specimen: blood. These TCRs come from a human donor in good health.

Only a few counts were recorded for this clonotype. This chain links TRBV28 with TRBJ2-7, with no clear D. V lost 3 bases, J lost 2 bases, and 17 bases lay in between. The CDR3 is 16 residues long. The germline CDR1 and CDR2 sequences are MDHEN and SYDVKM. The DNA for the CDR3 is TGTGCCAGCAGTTTGTTGGGGATGGGCAGAACCTACGAGCAGTACTTC. It specifies CASSLLGMGRTYEQYF.

At least ten counts were recorded for this clonotype. V gene TRBV9 combines with J gene TRBJ2-1, with D perhaps matching TRBD2 (6 bases). The V gene lost 2 bases and the J gene lost 5 bases, with 11 bases spanning the gap. Germline CDR1 and CDR2: SGDLS and YYNGEE. The CDR3 spans 14 residues. The CDR3 sequence is CASSVGSGHNEQFF. For the CDR3, the DNA is TGTGCCAGCAGCGTCGGTAGCGGACACAATGAGCAGTTCTTC.

This clonotype was picked up a small number of times. This chain uses TRBV11-2 with TRBJ1-6; D is possibly TRBD1 (5 bases). The CDR3 has 15 amino acids. Germline V gene data show CDR1 as SGHAT and CDR2 as FQNNGV. V lost 1 base and J 10 bases, leaving 14 bases between the germline ends. CDR3 residues: CASSLALTPGSPLHF. CDR3 bases: TGTGCCAGCAGCTTAGCCCTAACCCCAGGGTCACCCCTCCACTTT.

The chain joins TRBV29-1 to TRBJ1-2; D might be TRBD1 (6 bases). The CDR3 length is 13 residues. Germline CDR1 SQVTM, CDR2 ANQGSEA. Trimming took off 2 bases at V and 5 bases at J, with 12 bases between the two ends. CDR3 in DNA: TGCAGCGTTGAACAGGGGTCGCTTTATGGCTACACCTTC. Its protein is CSVEQGSLYGYTF. Using reference TRBV29-1 and TRBJ1-2 for the parts outside the CDR3, the full variable domain is SAVISQKPSRDICQRGTSLTIQCQVDSQVTMMFWYRQQPGQSLTLIATANQGSEATYESGFVIDKFPISRPNLTFSTLTVSNMSPEDSSIYLCSVEQGSLYGYTFGSGTRLTVV.

This sequence joins TRBV28 and TRBJ2-4; no clear D gene. The J call may be wrong; the DNA end is better matched by TRBJ2-7. The germline gives CDR1 MDHEN, CDR2 SYDVKM. The CDR3 loop spans 13 amino acids. CDR3 loop: CASSPRIAFEQYF. The CDR3, as DNA: TGTGCCAGCAGTCCCCGGATTGCGTTCGAGCAGTACTTC.

The chain joins TRBV9 to TRBJ1-4, with TRBD1 as a possible D gene (6 bases). The V and J ends lost 0 bases and 6 bases respectively, with 12 bases between them. The CDR3 covers 15 residues. From germline, CDR1 is SGDLS and CDR2 YYNGEE. The CDR3: CASSVDGTRDEKLFF. CDR3 nucleotides: TGTGCCAGCAGCGTAGACGGGACAAGAGATGAAAAACTGTTTTTT.

The table lists this clonotype with a few counts. The chain is built from TRBV29-1 and TRBJ1-2; 10 nucleotides line up with TRBD1. The germline V gene has CDR1 SQVTM and CDR2 ANQGSEA. The V segment lost 5 bases and the J segment 5 bases; nucleotides outside the gene matches: 2. This CDR3 has 12 amino acids. CDR3 sequence: CSVLGQGYGYTF. CDR3 DNA sequence: TGCAGCGTTTTGGGACAGGGGTATGGCTACACCTTC.

This clonotype was seen a handful of times. The chain uses TRBV11-2 and TRBJ2-3; D might be TRBD1 or TRBD2, each matching 5 bases. CDR1 is SGHAT, CDR2 FQNNGV, per germline. V lost 1 base to trimming and J lost 8 bases, with 19 bases between them. The CDR3 consists of 16 residues. Here the CDR3 reads CASSLVRGQASGTQYF. The CDR3 coding sequence is TGTGCCAGCAGCTTAGTTCGGGGCCAAGCCTCCGGTACGCAGTATTTT.

V gene TRBV20-1 combines with J gene TRBJ2-3; D is possibly TRBD1 or TRBD2 (5 bases each). Germline assignment: CDR1 DFQATT and CDR2 SNEGSKA (reference sequence). This CDR3 region has 14 residues. Trimming took off 8 bases at V and 8 bases at J, with 23 bases between the two ends. In DNA, the CDR3 is TGCAGTCCAAAAGGGACCCCCGTACGGGGTACGCAGTATTTT. Protein: CSPKGTPVRGTQYF.

This clonotype occurred a few times. The rearrangement joins TRBV30 to TRBJ2-1, with 8 bases aligning to TRBD2. This CDR3 has 15 residues. The germline CDR1 and CDR2 sequences are GTSNPN and SVGIG (reference sequence). V lost 4 bases, J lost 9 bases, and 14 bases stayed unmatched. Written as DNA, the CDR3 is TGTGCCTGGACCCCGGGACTAGGGGGTCTCCGTGAGCAGTTCTTC. Its protein is CAWTPGLGGLREQFF.

This clonotype came up once. The rearrangement joins TRBV7-9 to TRBJ2-3; 7 nucleotides match TRBD2. Germline CDR1 reads SEHNR; CDR2 reads FQNEAQ (reference sequence). Germline trimming cut 4 bases from V and 2 bases from J; bases unmatched to any gene: 12. This CDR3 is 17 amino acids long. The DNA for the CDR3 is TGTGCCAGCAGCTCCCTTATGACTAGCCGATACACAGATACGCAGTATTTT. Its translation is CASSSLMTSRYTDTQYF.

On this clonotype itself: Germline and junction disagree at one end, which may indicate a read error. V gene TRBV5-1 combines with J gene TRBJ1-2, with D possibly matching TRBD1 (5 bases). Germline values: CDR1 SGHRS, CDR2 YFSETQ. This CDR3 has 15 residues. CDR3 bases: TGCGCCAGCAGCGCGCCAGGGAGCTCTAACTATAGCTACACCTTC. Protein: CASSAPGSSNYSYTF.

Concerning this clonotype itself: One junction end disagrees with the germline gene, perhaps due to a read error. The chain combines TRBV6-5 with TRBJ1-2; D is uncertain. The CDR3 consists of 13 residues. Germline V gives CDR1 MNHEY, CDR2 SVGAGI. The DNA for the CDR3 is TGTGCCAGCAGTTACGGGGTCCGAGATGGCTGCACCTTC. Its translation is CASSYGVRDGCTF.

The gene calls are TRBV7-9 and TRBJ2-3; 7 bases map to TRBD1. Germline V lookup: CDR1 SEHNR, CDR2 FQNEAQ (reference sequence). V was pared by 5 bases and J by 2 bases, with 10 bases of the junction left unmatched. This CDR3 comprises 16 residues. The CDR3 bases are TGTGCCAGCAGCCGTCGGACAGGAGACTACACAGATACGCAGTATTTT. As protein: CASSRRTGDYTDTQYF.

This clonotype was detected a few times. The chain joins TRBV5-1 to TRBJ2-1; 8 bases agree with TRBD1. Germline CDR1 reads SGHRS; CDR2 reads YFSETQ. This CDR3 has 17 amino acids. The V gene end was trimmed by 3 bases and the J gene end by 5 bases; junction bases not matched to a gene: 13. CDR3 residues: CASSSGLRDRRNNEQFF. The CDR3 bases are TGCGCCAGCAGCTCGGGACTCCGGGACAGGAGGAACAATGAGCAGTTCTTC.

The chain has TRBV12-3 or TRBV12-4 and TRBJ2-3, with D uncertain. The CDR3 is 11 residues long. V lost 6 bases and J 6 bases, leaving 7 bases between the germline ends. CDR3 sequence: CASRIFDTQYF. Here the CDR3 DNA reads TGTGCCAGCAGGATCTTCGATACGCAGTATTTT.

The V gene is TRBV7-8, the J gene TRBJ2-4; D remains ambiguous. The J call may be wrong; the DNA end is better matched by TRBJ2-7. CDR1 and CDR2 (germline): SGHVS, FQNEAQ. This CDR3 has 14 residues. The CDR3 DNA follows: TGTGCCAGCAGCTTAGAGGCCTACGGGCACGAGCAGTACTTC. This gives the protein CASSLEAYGHEQYF.

In the case of this clonotype: A single base separates this from a much larger clone, so it may be a read error. The chain employs TRBV20-1 and TRBJ2-4; possibly TRBD2 for D (7 bases). Looked up from germline, CDR1 is DFQATT and CDR2 is SNEGSKA (reference sequence). This CDR3 is built from 12 residues. The V gene lost 3 bases and the J gene lost 13 bases, with 16 bases spanning the gap. CDR3 coding DNA: TGCAGTGCTAGTAGGGGGGGGAATGAGCAGTACTTC. This gives the protein CSASRGGNEQYF.

This clonotype was seen a few times. The J gene is TRBJ2-5, the V gene TRBV20-1, with D possibly TRBD2 on 5 matching bases. The CDR3 consists of 14 residues. CDR1 is DFQATT, CDR2 SNEGSKA, per germline (reference sequence). With 4 bases removed from V and 5 bases from J, the gap between germline ends came to 17 bases. CDR3 region: CSATRTAGLETQYF. CDR3 DNA sequence: TGCAGTGCTACCAGGACTGCCGGGTTGGAGACCCAGTACTTC.

The gene calls are TRBV5-1 and TRBJ2-6; D is ambiguous. With 7 bases removed from V and 0 bases from J, the gap between germline ends came to 14 bases. Germline CDR1 and CDR2: SGHRS and YFSETQ. The CDR3 is 16 residues long. The CDR3 loop is CASVTTINSGANVLTF. The CDR3 DNA follows: TGCGCCAGCGTGACAACCATAAACTCTGGGGCCAACGTCCTGACTTTC.

The V call is TRBV9, the J call TRBJ2-1; perhaps TRBD2 as D (5 bases). The germline V and J ends were trimmed by 4 bases and 12 bases, with 20 bases remaining between them. Germline V lookup: CDR1 SGDLS, CDR2 YYNGEE. The CDR3 is made up of 14 amino acids. CDR3 DNA: TGTGCCAGCAGCCACCCATTAACTAGTAACAGGCAGTTCTTC. Protein: CASSHPLTSNRQFF.

This chain joins TRBV2 and TRBJ2-5; 8 bases agree with TRBD1. The junction had 15 bases not matched to a gene; V was cut back by 7 bases and J by 2 bases. This CDR3 has 17 residues. Per germline, CDR1 SNHLY and CDR2 FYNNEI. This CDR3 is CASTLIRTGSKQETQYF. The DNA of the CDR3 is TGTGCCAGCACCCTCATCCGGACAGGGTCAAAGCAAGAGACCCAGTACTTC.

A word on this clonotype: One end of the junction varies from germline; a read error may be responsible. This chain uses TRBV7-9 with TRBJ2-3; TRBD2 matches 7 bases. The CDR3 runs 16 residues. Germline V CDR1 and CDR2: SEHNR, FQNEAQ (reference sequence). The CDR3 spells CVSSSPGRGTTDTQYF. The CDR3 DNA sequence: TGTGTCAGCAGCTCACCGGGGCGGGGGACCACAGATACGCAGTATTTT. Filled out from reference TRBV7-9 and TRBJ2-3, the complete variable domain reads DTGVSQNPRHKITKRGQNVTFRCDPISEHNRLYWYRQTLGQGPEFLTYFQNEAQLEKSRLLSDRFSAERPKGSFSTLEIQRTEQGDSAMYLCVSSSPGRGTTDTQYFGPGTRLTVL.